This section outlines one TCR beta chain sequence together with its context. The antigen is not known. The study reverse transcribed the entire isolated RNA, so it sequenced expressed TCRB transcripts. Libraries were prepared by immunoSEQ multiplex PCR; TCRdb keeps only in-frame clonotypes and omits some of them. The sample has roughly 260,000 clones, about 20% seen once. These data belong to a study of beta chain features in type 1 diabetes. The length of the CDR3 is 15 residues. V dropped 7 bases and J dropped 1; count of bases not matched to a gene: 7. Germline V lookup: CDR1 SNHLY, CDR2 FYNNEI. Study-level points and caveats: There was a moderate but significant shortening of TCRB CDR3s in all four CD4+ subsets of Type 1 diabetes patients.

Sequenced: naive CD4+ T cells from blood. This clonotype originated in a woman between 40 and 50 years old with type 1 diabetes. The rearrangement joins TRBV2 to TRBJ2-3; 8 bases match TRBD1. The CDR3, as DNA: TGTGCCAGCAACCTTGGACAGGGTGGCACAGATACGCAGTATTTT. The encoded protein is CASNLGQGGTDTQYF.